In its sample, the clone carrying this T cell receptor beta chain was seen once. Its antigen is currently unknown. This sample was included in a study of vaccination and CD4 T cells after COVID-19. Study at large: Participants, all vaccine recipients, received two doses of either BNT162b2 or mRNA-1273. Findings and limits, study-wide: Median SARS-CoV-2-reactive clonotype numbers rose nonsignificantly, about 21 to 38.

V was pared by 3 bases and J by 9 bases, with 18 bases between. CDR1 is MGHRA, CDR2 YSYEKL, per germline. This CDR3 has 15 residues. Sequencing of the DNA from cultured CD4+ T cells was carried out with the Oncomine TCR Beta short-read assay. Each CDR3 protein is one row after TCRdb ran MiXCR on the PCR reads. The table has about 12,000 distinct CDR3 sequences, about 50% seen once. Treatment here: approximately 10-day PBMC culture with coronavirus spike peptide pools or control peptides (ViraFEST assay). The receptor was derived from a human donor who had recovered from COVID-19. The sample consisted of CD4+ T cells from blood, cultured in vitro. This chain joins TRBV4-1 and TRBJ2-1, with TRBD2 as a possible D gene (6 bases). Here the CDR3 DNA reads TGCGCCAGCAGCCACCCGCTGCGGGGCGGCGGTGAGCAGTTCTTC. Translating it yields CASSHPLRGGGEQFF.